Shown below are 7 T cell receptor beta chains from a single sample sequenced in a study of OX40 agonist ivuxolimab in advanced cancers. TCRdb's table, derived via immunoSEQ multiplex PCR, lists solely in-frame clones and lacks some. The sample yields some 96,000 clones, approximately 80% seen once. This material consisted of CD4+ or CD8+ T cells sorted from blood, taken in a trial of the OX40 agonist ivuxolimab. The receptors derive from an adult with an advanced solid tumor such as melanoma, head and neck, liver or kidney cancer.

V is TRBV7-2 and J is TRBJ2-7, with D possibly being TRBD1 (6 bases). The germline gives CDR1 SGHTA, CDR2 FQGNSA. Trimming took 0 bases from V and 4 from J, leaving 10 bases between them. The CDR3 totals 14 residues. The CDR3 is CASSLASTGYEQYF. As DNA, the CDR3 is TGTGCCAGCAGCTTAGCCTCCACAGGGTACGAGCAGTACTTC. Looking up the rest from reference TRBV7-2 and TRBJ2-7 gives the full variable domain: GAGVSQSPSNKVTEKGKDVELRCDPISGHTALYWYRQSLGQGLEFLIYFQGNSAPDKSGLPSDRFSAERTGGSVSTLTIQRTQQEDSAVYLCASSLASTGYEQYFGPGTRLTVT.

This sequence joins TRBV7-3 and TRBJ2-3, with 7 nucleotides matching TRBD2. The CDR3 length is 16 residues. The germline gives CDR1 SGHTA, CDR2 FQGTGA. The V gene end was trimmed by 4 bases and the J gene end by 4 bases; junction bases not matched to a gene: 11. The CDR3 is CASSSFGGGIADTQYF. The CDR3 nucleotides are TGTGCCAGCAGCTCTTTTGGCGGGGGTATCGCAGATACGCAGTATTTT.

This sequence joins TRBV7-2 and TRBJ1-2; TRBD1 agrees at 9 bases. With V trimmed by 6 bases and J by 7 bases, 9 bases remained unmatched. CDR3 length equals 14 residues. Germline assignment: CDR1 SGHTA and CDR2 FQGNSA. The CDR3 DNA sequence: TGTGCCAGCAGGACCCGGGACAGGGTTGGTGGCTACACCTTC. It specifies CASRTRDRVGGYTF.

The CDR3 DNA sequence: TGTGCCAGCAGCGGGCAAGGGCTTTACGAGCAGTACTTC. Its protein product is CASSGQGLYEQYF. The V and J genes are TRBV9 and TRBJ2-7; D ambiguous. With 3 bases removed from V and 4 bases from J, the gap between germline ends came to 11 bases. In germline, CDR1 is SGDLS, CDR2 YYNGEE. The length of the CDR3 is 13 residues.

The chain recombines TRBV4-3 with TRBJ2-7; a weak D match, TRBD2 (6 bases). The CDR3 runs 15 residues. Germline V gene data show CDR1 as LGHNA and CDR2 as YSLEER. The V end lost 4 bases, the J end lost 2 bases, and 15 bases lay between the germline ends. The CDR3 coding sequence is TGCGCCAGCAGCCCCGGGGGTAATCGGGCCTACGAGCAGTACTTC. This gives the protein CASSPGGNRAYEQYF.

V gene TRBV27 combines with J gene TRBJ2-7; 7 bases line up with TRBD2. The CDR3 totals 15 residues. V shed 3 bases, J shed 3 bases, and the junction held 8 bases outside the gene matches. Germline lookup yields CDR1 MNHEY and CDR2 SMNVEV (reference sequence). CDR3 coding DNA: TGTGCCAGCAGTTTCAGTCTAGCGGCAAGCTACGAGCAGTACTTC. Translating it yields CASSFSLAASYEQYF.

The CDR3 spells CASSESRGGSDEQFF. The CDR3 DNA reads as TGCGCCAGCAGTGAGTCACGTGGCGGGAGTGATGAGCAGTTCTTC. The chain combines TRBV10-2 with TRBJ2-1; 7 positions agree with TRBD2. V dropped 0 bases and J dropped 8; count of bases not matched to a gene: 7. This CDR3 has 15 residues. Germline-derived CDR1 and CDR2 are WSHSY and SAAADI.